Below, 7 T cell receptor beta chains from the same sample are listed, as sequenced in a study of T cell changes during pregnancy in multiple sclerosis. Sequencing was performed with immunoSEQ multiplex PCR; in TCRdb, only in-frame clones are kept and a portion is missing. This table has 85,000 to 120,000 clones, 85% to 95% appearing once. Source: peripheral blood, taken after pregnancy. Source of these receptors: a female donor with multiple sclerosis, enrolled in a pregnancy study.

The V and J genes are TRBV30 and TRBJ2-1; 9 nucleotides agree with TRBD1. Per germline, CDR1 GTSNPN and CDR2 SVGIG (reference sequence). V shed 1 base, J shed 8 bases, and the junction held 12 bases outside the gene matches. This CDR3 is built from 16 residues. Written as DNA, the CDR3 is TGTGCCTGGAGTGGCGCACGGGACAGGGTTGAGGATGAGCAGTTCTTC. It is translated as CAWSGARDRVEDEQFF.

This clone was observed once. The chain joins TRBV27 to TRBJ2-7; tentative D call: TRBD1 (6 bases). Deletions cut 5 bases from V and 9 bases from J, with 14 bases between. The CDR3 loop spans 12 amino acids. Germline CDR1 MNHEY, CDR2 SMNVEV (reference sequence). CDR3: CASSPTGFGQYF. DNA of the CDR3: TGTGCCAGCAGTCCCACAGGGTTTGGGCAGTACTTC.

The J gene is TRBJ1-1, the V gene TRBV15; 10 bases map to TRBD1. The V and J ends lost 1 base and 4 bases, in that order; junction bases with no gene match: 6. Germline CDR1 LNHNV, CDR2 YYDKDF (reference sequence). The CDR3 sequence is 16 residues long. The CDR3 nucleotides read TGTGCCACCAGCAGAGTCTCCGGGACAGGGGCCACTGAAGCTTTCTTT. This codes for CATSRVSGTGATEAFF. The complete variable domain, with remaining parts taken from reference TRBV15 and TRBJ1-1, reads DAMVIQNPRYQVTQFGKPVTLSCSQTLNHNVMYWYQQKSSQAPKLLFHYYDKDFNNEADTPDNFQSRRPNTSFCFLDIRSPGLGDTAMYLCATSRVSGTGATEAFFGQGTRLTVV.

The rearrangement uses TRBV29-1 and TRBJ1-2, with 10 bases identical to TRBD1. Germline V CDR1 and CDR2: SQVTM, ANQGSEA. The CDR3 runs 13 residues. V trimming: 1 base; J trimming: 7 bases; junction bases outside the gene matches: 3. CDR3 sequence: CSVEGQGAGGYTF. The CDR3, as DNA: TGCAGCGTTGAAGGACAGGGGGCTGGTGGCTACACCTTC.

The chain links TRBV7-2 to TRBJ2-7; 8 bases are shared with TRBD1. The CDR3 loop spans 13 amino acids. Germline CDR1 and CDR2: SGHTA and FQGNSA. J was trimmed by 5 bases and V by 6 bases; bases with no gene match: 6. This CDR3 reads CASRKDRANEQYF. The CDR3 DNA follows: TGTGCCAGCAGAAAGGACAGGGCGAACGAGCAGTACTTC.

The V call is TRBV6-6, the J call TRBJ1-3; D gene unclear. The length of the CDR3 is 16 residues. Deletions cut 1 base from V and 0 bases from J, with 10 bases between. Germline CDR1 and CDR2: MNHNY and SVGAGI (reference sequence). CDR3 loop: CASSYYLRNSGNTIYF. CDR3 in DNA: TGTGCCAGCAGTTACTACCTCAGGAACTCTGGAAACACCATATATTTT.

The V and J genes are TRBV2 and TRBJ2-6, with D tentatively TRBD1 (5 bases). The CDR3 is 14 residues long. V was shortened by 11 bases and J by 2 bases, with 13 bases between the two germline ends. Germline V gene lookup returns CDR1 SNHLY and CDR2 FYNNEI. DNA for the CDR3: TGTGCCGGGTGGGCAGGGACTGGGGCCAACGTCCTGACTTTC. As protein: CAGWAGTGANVLTF.